Presented here are 21 T cell receptor beta chains from one specimen sequenced in a study of T cell repertoires in cytomegalovirus infection. Using its own MiXCR run on the reads, TCRdb lists one record per CDR3 protein. The repertoire has some 500,000 distinct CDR3 sequences, 33% of them found once; the top ten carry roughly 17%. Their specific antigens are unknown. The specimen comprised cultured PBMCs, sampled from culture after CMV antigen stimulation. Source of these receptors: a human donor in good health (CMV status not recorded). Some clones in this sample may be carry-over from other donors' samples.

This clonotype has a single count. This CDR3 is CASSAWDRVQETQYF. As DNA, the CDR3 is TGTGCCAGCAGTGCTTGGGACAGGGTCCAAGAGACCCAGTACTTC. The chain employs TRBV12-3 or TRBV12-4 and TRBJ2-5; 9 bases line up with TRBD1. The trim removed 5 bases at V and 1 base at J, leaving 5 bases unmatched. The CDR3 is 15 residues long.

The chain is built from TRBV20-1 and TRBJ1-2; D gene unclear. The germline V gene has CDR1 DFQATT and CDR2 SNEGSKA (reference sequence). The ends were cut back, 3 bases at V and 6 bases at J, with 11 bases in the middle. The CDR3 loop spans 12 amino acids. The CDR3 DNA reads as TGCAGTGCTAGTATGGGATTGGATGGCTACACCTTC. This codes for CSASMGLDGYTF.

This clonotype turned up a few times. This rearrangement joins TRBV7-6 to TRBJ2-7, with TRBD2 matching 9 bases. Per the germline V gene, CDR1 is SGHVS and CDR2 is FNYEAQ. The CDR3 consists of 16 residues. V shed 5 bases and J 4 bases; nucleotides not matched to a gene: 12. CDR3 protein: CASSPFGGSGSYEQYF. CDR3 DNA: TGTGCCAGCAGCCCCTTCGGGGGTAGCGGGAGTTACGAGCAGTACTTC.

The rearrangement links TRBV5-6 to TRBJ1-2, with 9 bases fitting TRBD1. CDR3 length: 15 amino acids. Germline values: CDR1 SGHDT, CDR2 YYEEEE. The trim removed 4 bases at V and 3 bases at J, leaving 7 bases unmatched. The CDR3 loop reads CASSNSGTGYYGYTF. As DNA, the CDR3 is TGTGCCAGCAGCAACTCCGGGACAGGGTACTATGGCTACACCTTC.

In its sample, this clonotype was seen a few times. The chain combines TRBV9 with TRBJ2-5, with 13 bases matching TRBD2. The CDR3 consists of 18 residues. The J segment lost 0 bases and the V segment lost 4 bases, leaving 9 bases of the junction unmatched. CDR1 is SGDLS and CDR2 is YYNGEE in the germline V gene. The DNA of the CDR3 is TGTGCCAGCAGCCCTTGGACTAGCGGGAGCCCATACCAAGAGACCCAGTACTTC. This gives the protein CASSPWTSGSPYQETQYF.

This clonotype was seen a handful of times. This chain connects TRBV11-3 to TRBJ2-5, with TRBD1 as a possible D gene (6 bases). The CDR3 is made up of 16 amino acids. Trimming left V 0 bases short and J 2 bases short, with 13 bases between. The germline V gene encodes CDR1 SGHNT and CDR2 YENEEA. CDR3 loop: CASSLDGGHTQETQYF. In DNA form, the CDR3 reads TGTGCCAGCAGCTTAGATGGGGGACATACTCAAGAGACCCAGTACTTC.

The V gene is TRBV4-1, the J gene TRBJ2-1; D unresolved. The CDR3 totals 15 residues. Germline CDR1 MGHRA, CDR2 YSYEKL. Trimming pared 0 bases from V and 6 bases from J, leaving 12 bases between. CDR3 nucleotides: TGCGCCAGCAGCCAAGATCAAGCGCCAAGCAATGAGCAGTTCTTC. This sequence encodes CASSQDQAPSNEQFF.

This clonotype was seen only a few times. The chain uses TRBV5-4 and TRBJ2-3, with 13 bases aligning to TRBD2. Losses at the gene ends were 4 bases for V and 4 bases for J; bases not matched to a gene: 6. The CDR3 is made up of 16 amino acids. Germline lookup yields CDR1 SGHNT and CDR2 YYREEE (reference sequence). CDR3 sequence reads: CASSPGLAGSADTQYF. The CDR3, as DNA: TGTGCCAGCAGCCCGGGACTAGCGGGATCTGCAGATACGCAGTATTTT.

The rearrangement uses TRBV7-6 and TRBJ2-6, with TRBD2 identical over 9 bases. This CDR3 has 21 amino acids. V was clipped by 3 bases and J by 0 bases; unmatched bases: 15. From germline, CDR1 is SGHVS and CDR2 FNYEAQ. The CDR3 nucleotides are TGTGCCAGCAGCTTCTCCCGCTTTGCCCCTAGCGGGACCTCTGGGGCCAACGTCCTGACTTTC. Its translation: CASSFSRFAPSGTSGANVLTF.

A few counts support this clonotype. The V call is TRBV7-2, the J call TRBJ1-1, with a tentative D call TRBD1 (5 bases). The V gene lost 1 base and the J gene lost 1 base, with 10 bases spanning the gap. Looked up from germline, CDR1 is SGHTA and CDR2 is FQGNSA. The CDR3 length is 15 residues. Here the CDR3 reads CASSLVGPGNTEAFF. The CDR3 nucleotides read TGTGCCAGCAGCTTAGTGGGGCCCGGGAACACTGAAGCTTTCTTT. Full variable domain (outside the CDR3, taken from reference TRBV7-2 and TRBJ1-1): GAGVSQSPSNKVTEKGKDVELRCDPISGHTALYWYRQSLGQGLEFLIYFQGNSAPDKSGLPSDRFSAERTGGSVSTLTIQRTQQEDSAVYLCASSLVGPGNTEAFFGQGTRLTVV.

This clonotype has at least ten counts. J is TRBJ1-1 and V is TRBV7-2; maybe TRBD1 (6 bases). This CDR3 is built from 13 residues. Germline V gives CDR1 SGHTA, CDR2 FQGNSA. The V gene lost 10 bases and the J gene lost 4 bases, with 16 bases spanning the gap. The CDR3 reads CATSGRGGTEAFF. The DNA for the CDR3 is TGTGCCACTTCGGGCAGGGGTGGCACTGAAGCTTTCTTT.

This clonotype was recorded a few times. The rearrangement links TRBV7-9 to TRBJ1-2, with TRBD1 matching 10 bases. Germline V gene sequence: CDR1 SEHNR, CDR2 FQNEAQ (reference sequence). After removal of 4 bases from V and 2 bases from J, the junction contained 7 bases not matched to a gene. The length of the CDR3 is 16 residues. The CDR3 protein is CASSSPRQGANYGYTF. The DNA of the CDR3 is TGTGCCAGCAGCTCTCCCCGACAGGGGGCGAACTATGGCTACACCTTC.

This chain uses TRBV6-2 or TRBV6-3 with TRBJ2-1; TRBD2 might be the D (6 bases). Germline V CDR1 and CDR2: MNHEY, SVGEGT. This CDR3 is built from 16 residues. V was pared by 0 bases and J by 0 bases, with 9 bases between. The CDR3 spells CASSYSRESSYNEQFF. DNA of the CDR3: TGTGCCAGCAGTTACTCCCGGGAGAGCTCCTACAATGAGCAGTTCTTC.

This clonotype was counted only a few times. The chain uses TRBV11-3 and TRBJ1-3; D is unclear. V was trimmed by 5 bases and J by 5 bases, leaving 7 bases between them. CDR3 length: 12 amino acids. The V gene's germline CDR1 is SGHNT and CDR2 YENEEA. CDR3 in amino acids: CASSHARNTIYF. The CDR3 DNA sequence: TGTGCCAGCAGCCATGCACGAAACACCATATATTTT.

The genes are TRBV12-5 and TRBJ1-1; no firm D call. The CDR3 has 13 residues. The V end was cut by 6 bases, the J end by 6 bases, with 14 bases between. CDR1 LGHNT and CDR2 FRNRAP come from the germline V gene. CDR3 in amino acids: CASGTAGFSEAFF. In nucleotides, the CDR3 is TGTGCTAGTGGAACCGCCGGCTTCTCTGAAGCTTTCTTT.

The CDR3 sequence is CASTRRLAGGSGELFF. CDR3 DNA: TGTGCCAGCACCAGGCGTCTAGCGGGAGGAAGTGGGGAGCTGTTTTTT. V gene TRBV6-6 combines with J gene TRBJ2-2; 11 bases map to TRBD2. CDR1 and CDR2 from the germline V gene are MNHNY and SVGAGI (reference sequence). The CDR3 contains 16 residues. J lost 8 bases, V lost 7 bases, and 12 bases had no gene match.

The gene calls are TRBV7-6 and TRBJ1-4; possibly TRBD1 for D (5 bases). V was trimmed by 5 bases and J by 2 bases, leaving 15 bases between them. There are 16 residues in the CDR3. Germline CDR1 reads SGHVS; CDR2 reads FNYEAQ. The CDR3: CASSPGGGATNEKLFF. The CDR3 bases are TGTGCCAGCAGCCCCGGAGGAGGGGCCACTAATGAAAAACTGTTTTTT.

This rearrangement joins TRBV2 to TRBJ1-2; 7 bases align to TRBD1. V was pared by 7 bases and J by 3 bases, with 8 bases of the junction left unmatched. The germline V gene has CDR1 SNHLY and CDR2 FYNNEI. CDR3 length: 14 residues. CDR3 sequence reads: CASMGTEVYYGYTF. The CDR3 DNA sequence: TGTGCCAGCATGGGGACAGAAGTATACTATGGCTACACCTTC.

This clonotype was seen at least ten times. This chain links TRBV11-2 with TRBJ1-1; 11 positions agree with TRBD1. The CDR3 has 17 amino acids. Germline V CDR1 and CDR2: SGHAT, FQNNGV. Unmatched junction bases numbered 12, after V lost 6 bases and J lost 3 bases. In DNA form, the CDR3 reads TGTGCCAGCAGGCCAACCGGGACAGGGGGTCCGTACACTGAAGCTTTCTTT. Its translation: CASRPTGTGGPYTEAFF.

This clonotype came up a few times. The gene calls are TRBV12-3 or TRBV12-4 and TRBJ1-4; no clear D. V was trimmed by 4 bases and J by 7 bases, leaving 7 bases between them. This CDR3 has 12 residues. CDR3: CASSSAPEKLFF. The CDR3 bases are TGTGCCAGCAGTTCGGCACCTGAAAAACTGTTTTTT.

The V call is TRBV12-3 or TRBV12-4, the J call TRBJ2-2; 9 bases match TRBD1. Losses at the gene ends were 8 bases for V and 6 bases for J; bases not matched to a gene: 4. The CDR3 covers 13 residues. The CDR3 spells CASGRQGAGELFF. The DNA for the CDR3 is TGTGCCAGCGGCCGACAGGGGGCCGGGGAGCTGTTTTTT.